This is a list of T cell receptor beta chains from one sample in a study of blood T cell repertoires in COVID-19. Sequencing was performed with immunoSEQ multiplex PCR; in TCRdb, only in-frame clones are kept and a portion is missing. The repertoire holds approximately 280,000 clones, with roughly 80% as singletons. Sequencing input: PBMCs or T cells enriched from blood (not recorded which). Source of these receptors: a man aged 35-49 years who had been exposed to COVID-19. Both conserved end residues are part of each CDR3. The D gene is left open where the match is weak. Part of the rows lack a size; the others show once, few, many or a class for expanded clones.

j_gene: TRBJ2-5; v_gene: TRBV10-3; d_gene: .; abundance: few; CDR3aa: CAISESAEPRTQYF; CDR3nt: TGTGCCATCAGTGAGTCAGCGGAGCCGAGGACCCAGTACTTC
j_gene: TRBJ2-1; v_gene: TRBV30; d_gene: TRBD1; abundance: .; CDR3aa: CAWREGGTGPYNEQFF; CDR3nt: TGTGCCTGGAGGGAGGGGGGGACAGGGCCCTACAATGAGCAGTTCTTC
j_gene: TRBJ1-6; v_gene: TRBV2; d_gene: .; abundance: many; CDR3aa: CASSTGQRSPLHF; CDR3nt: TGTGCCAGCAGTACAGGACAGAGGTCACCCCTCCACTTT
j_gene: TRBJ2-7; v_gene: TRBV27; d_gene: .; abundance: .; CDR3aa: CASSLSGLSGEQYF; CDR3nt: TGTGCCAGCAGTTTATCGGGACTGAGTGGGGAGCAGTACTTC
j_gene: TRBJ2-7; v_gene: TRBV18; d_gene: TRBD1; abundance: .; CDR3aa: CASSPGTVTYEQYF; CDR3nt: TGTGCCAGCTCACCCGGGACAGTAACCTACGAGCAGTACTTC
j_gene: TRBJ2-5; v_gene: TRBV4-1; d_gene: .; abundance: .; CDR3aa: CASSRGETQYF; CDR3nt: TGCGCCAGCAGCCGCGGCGAGACCCAGTACTTC
j_gene: TRBJ2-1; v_gene: TRBV7-8; d_gene: TRBD2; abundance: .; CDR3aa: CASSLRSLAGLDEQFF; CDR3nt: TGTGCCAGCAGCTTACGGTCGCTAGCGGGATTAGATGAGCAGTTCTTC
j_gene: TRBJ2-5; v_gene: TRBV5-1; d_gene: TRBD1; abundance: .; CDR3aa: CASTTGDFGTQYF; CDR3nt: TGCGCCAGCACGACAGGGGATTTCGGGACCCAGTACTTC
j_gene: TRBJ1-3; v_gene: TRBV27; d_gene: .; abundance: .; CDR3aa: CASSFNSGNTIYF; CDR3nt: TGTGCCAGCAGTTTTAATTCCGGAAACACCATATATTTT
j_gene: TRBJ2-2; v_gene: TRBV10-1; d_gene: TRBD2; abundance: few; CDR3aa: CASSSGLAGNTGELFF; CDR3nt: TGCGCCAGCAGTTCTGGACTAGCGGGGAACACCGGGGAGCTGTTTTTT
j_gene: TRBJ1-4; v_gene: TRBV27; d_gene: TRBD1; abundance: once; CDR3aa: CASSPAGQGASFYSFTNEKLFF; CDR3nt: TGTGCCAGCAGTCCCGCCGGGCAGGGGGCGAGTTTTTATAGCTTCACTAATGAAAAACTGTTTTTT
j_gene: TRBJ2-5; v_gene: TRBV6-5; d_gene: TRBD1; abundance: .; CDR3aa: CASSPGQGKETQYF; CDR3nt: TGTGCCAGCAGCCCGGGACAGGGTAAGGAGACCCAGTACTTC
j_gene: TRBJ2-1; v_gene: TRBV19; d_gene: TRBD2; abundance: .; CDR3aa: CASSILGPSGVSSYNEQFF; CDR3nt: TGTGCCAGTAGTATACTGGGGCCTAGCGGGGTAAGCTCCTACAATGAGCAGTTCTTC
j_gene: TRBJ1-5; v_gene: TRBV6-1; d_gene: .; abundance: .; CDR3aa: CASSDSDRRGQPQHF; CDR3nt: TGTGCCAGCAGTGATAGTGACAGGCGTGGTCAGCCCCAGCATTTT
j_gene: TRBJ2-2; v_gene: TRBV5-1; d_gene: .; abundance: .; CDR3aa: CASSFEGSPNTGELFF; CDR3nt: TGCGCCAGCAGCTTTGAGGGCAGCCCGAACACCGGGGAGCTGTTTTTT
j_gene: TRBJ1-4; v_gene: TRBV11-2; d_gene: .; abundance: .; CDR3aa: CASSEGIRKLFF; CDR3nt: TGTGCCAGCAGCGAGGGTATTCGGAAACTGTTTTTT
j_gene: TRBJ1-5; v_gene: TRBV19; d_gene: .; abundance: .; CDR3aa: CASRPMTLGARDQPQHF; CDR3nt: TGTGCCAGTAGGCCCATGACATTGGGGGCCAGGGATCAGCCCCAGCATTTT
j_gene: TRBJ1-6; v_gene: TRBV4-1; d_gene: .; abundance: .; CDR3aa: CASSQADMGSPLHF; CDR3nt: TGCGCCAGCAGCCAAGCCGACATGGGCTCACCCCTCCACTTT
j_gene: TRBJ1-3; v_gene: TRBV27; d_gene: TRBD1; abundance: .; CDR3aa: CASRRDRVGNTIYF; CDR3nt: TGTGCCAGCAGAAGGGACAGGGTCGGAAACACCATATATTTT
j_gene: TRBJ2-7; v_gene: TRBV10-3; d_gene: TRBD2; abundance: .; CDR3aa: CAISLADSYEQYF; CDR3nt: TGTGCCATCTCACTAGCGGATTCCTACGAGCAGTACTTC
j_gene: TRBJ2-5; v_gene: TRBV9; d_gene: TRBD1; abundance: .; CDR3aa: CASSLRQGQETQYF; CDR3nt: TGTGCCAGCAGCTTGCGACAGGGGCAAGAGACCCAGTACTTC
j_gene: TRBJ2-3; v_gene: TRBV18; d_gene: TRBD2; abundance: .; CDR3aa: CASSPGGRPPDTQYF; CDR3nt: TGTGCCAGCTCACCAGGCGGGAGGCCCCCAGATACGCAGTATTTT
j_gene: TRBJ2-7; v_gene: TRBV9; d_gene: .; abundance: many; CDR3aa: CASSVGGTFSYEQYF; CDR3nt: TGTGCCAGCAGCGTAGGCGGGACTTTCTCCTACGAGCAGTACTTC
j_gene: TRBJ2-1; v_gene: TRBV19; d_gene: .; abundance: .; CDR3aa: CASSPGFGGNEQFF; CDR3nt: TGTGCCAGTAGTCCGGGGTTCGGGGGCAATGAGCAGTTCTTC
j_gene: TRBJ1-3; v_gene: TRBV28; d_gene: .; abundance: .; CDR3aa: CATQGSLIGNTIYF; CDR3nt: TGTGCCACCCAGGGTTCTCTTATCGGAAACACCATATATTTT
j_gene: TRBJ1-2; v_gene: TRBV4-2; d_gene: .; abundance: .; CDR3aa: CASSQGTGGFDGYTF; CDR3nt: TGTGCCAGCAGCCAAGGCACAGGAGGGTTCGATGGCTACACCTTC
j_gene: TRBJ2-1; v_gene: TRBV19; d_gene: TRBD2; abundance: .; CDR3aa: CASSILAGGRGEQFF; CDR3nt: TGTGCCAGTAGCATCCTAGCGGGAGGGCGGGGTGAGCAGTTCTTC
j_gene: TRBJ2-1; v_gene: TRBV5-4; d_gene: .; abundance: once; CDR3aa: CASSSYGSYEQFF; CDR3nt: TGTGCCAGCAGCTCGTACGGGAGCTATGAGCAGTTCTTC
j_gene: TRBJ1-2; v_gene: TRBV30; d_gene: .; abundance: .; CDR3aa: CARDQGLTYGYTF; CDR3nt: TGTGCCAGAGATCAGGGGCTCACCTATGGCTACACCTTC
j_gene: TRBJ2-2; v_gene: TRBV27; d_gene: TRBD1; abundance: .; CDR3aa: CASRGQGFGELFF; CDR3nt: TGTGCCAGCAGAGGACAGGGGTTCGGGGAGCTGTTTTTT
j_gene: TRBJ1-5; v_gene: TRBV5-1; d_gene: .; abundance: .; CDR3aa: CASSLDREGQPQHF; CDR3nt: TGCGCCAGCAGCTTGGACAGGGAAGGGCAGCCCCAGCATTTT
j_gene: TRBJ2-2; v_gene: TRBV24-1; d_gene: .; abundance: .; CDR3aa: CATSDPSRTYTGELFF; CDR3nt: TGTGCCACCAGTGACCCCTCTAGAACCTATACCGGGGAGCTGTTTTTT
j_gene: TRBJ2-1; v_gene: TRBV7-3; d_gene: .; abundance: .; CDR3aa: CASSPSVPDEQFF; CDR3nt: TGTGCCAGCAGCCCCTCCGTTCCTGATGAGCAGTTCTTC
j_gene: TRBJ1-1; v_gene: TRBV12-2; d_gene: .; abundance: .; CDR3aa: CASRLVTSSSEAFF; CDR3nt: TGTGCAAGTCGCTTAGTAACCTCGTCGAGTGAAGCTTTCTTT
j_gene: TRBJ2-2; v_gene: TRBV7-3; d_gene: .; abundance: .; CDR3aa: CASSWDGSGTGELFF; CDR3nt: TGTGCCAGCAGTTGGGACGGGAGTGGGACCGGGGAGCTGTTTTTT
j_gene: TRBJ2-1; v_gene: TRBV12-5; d_gene: .; abundance: .; CDR3aa: CASGLVNFYNEQFF; CDR3nt: TGTGCTAGTGGTTTGGTAAACTTCTACAATGAGCAGTTCTTC
j_gene: TRBJ1-2; v_gene: TRBV2; d_gene: TRBD1; abundance: .; CDR3aa: CASSEAWGQGVFTVYGYTF; CDR3nt: TGTGCCAGCAGTGAAGCTTGGGGACAGGGGGTATTCACAGTCTATGGCTACACCTTC
j_gene: TRBJ2-2; v_gene: TRBV7-3; d_gene: .; abundance: .; CDR3aa: CASSQEGHTGELFF; CDR3nt: TGTGCCAGCAGCCAGGAGGGGCACACCGGGGAGCTGTTTTTT
j_gene: TRBJ2-7; v_gene: TRBV5-4; d_gene: TRBD2; abundance: .; CDR3aa: CASSLGGGDYEQYF; CDR3nt: TGTGCCAGCAGCTTGGGGGGAGGGGACTACGAGCAGTACTTC
j_gene: TRBJ2-7; v_gene: TRBV19; d_gene: TRBD2; abundance: .; CDR3aa: CASSMELADPTYEQYF; CDR3nt: TGTGCCAGTAGTATGGAACTAGCGGACCCAACCTACGAGCAGTACTTC
j_gene: TRBJ2-4; v_gene: TRBV7-8; d_gene: .; abundance: .; CDR3aa: CASSLGQANIQYF; CDR3nt: TGTGCCAGCAGCTTAGGGCAGGCAAACATTCAGTACTTC
j_gene: TRBJ2-1; v_gene: TRBV6-4; d_gene: TRBD1; abundance: .; CDR3aa: CASSGLPRQGAYGEQFF; CDR3nt: TGTGCCAGCAGTGGCCTTCCCCGACAGGGGGCTTACGGTGAGCAGTTCTTC
j_gene: TRBJ1-2; v_gene: TRBV4-2; d_gene: .; abundance: .; CDR3aa: CASGQGGGYGYTF; CDR3nt: TGTGCCAGCGGACAAGGGGGGGGTTATGGCTACACCTTC
j_gene: TRBJ1-2; v_gene: TRBV5-1; d_gene: .; abundance: .; CDR3aa: CASHNYGYTF; CDR3nt: TGCGCCAGCCATAACTATGGCTACACCTTC
j_gene: TRBJ2-3; v_gene: TRBV9; d_gene: TRBD1; abundance: .; CDR3aa: CASSVARQGADTQYF; CDR3nt: TGTGCCAGCAGCGTAGCCAGACAGGGTGCAGATACGCAGTATTTT
j_gene: TRBJ1-3; v_gene: TRBV5-4; d_gene: .; abundance: few; CDR3aa: CASSPDPGPGNTIYF; CDR3nt: TGTGCCAGCAGCCCCGACCCAGGCCCTGGAAACACCATATATTTT
j_gene: TRBJ2-3; v_gene: TRBV27; d_gene: .; abundance: once; CDR3aa: CASSLGTLGDTQYF; CDR3nt: TGTGCCAGCAGTTTGGGGACACTTGGGGATACGCAGTATTTT
j_gene: TRBJ1-2; v_gene: TRBV11-2; d_gene: .; abundance: few; CDR3aa: CASSTSTGHLYGYTF; CDR3nt: TGTGCCAGCAGCACCAGCACCGGACACCTCTATGGCTACACCTTC
j_gene: TRBJ1-6; v_gene: TRBV6-5; d_gene: TRBD1; abundance: few; CDR3aa: CASRGQGFGSPLHF; CDR3nt: TGTGCCAGCAGGGGACAGGGATTTGGTTCACCCCTCCACTTT
j_gene: TRBJ1-5; v_gene: TRBV2; d_gene: TRBD1; abundance: once; CDR3aa: CASTYRGVGGPQHF; CDR3nt: TGTGCCAGCACTTACAGGGGGGTTGGCGGGCCCCAGCATTTT
j_gene: TRBJ2-1; v_gene: TRBV7-2; d_gene: .; abundance: .; CDR3aa: CASSLGNIGAYVEQFF; CDR3nt: TGTGCCAGCAGCTTAGGTAACATTGGGGCTTACGTTGAGCAGTTCTTC
j_gene: TRBJ1-1; v_gene: TRBV7-8; d_gene: .; abundance: .; CDR3aa: CASSFGRGFGTEAFF; CDR3nt: TGTGCCAGCAGCTTCGGGCGGGGGTTTGGCACTGAAGCTTTCTTT
j_gene: TRBJ1-1; v_gene: TRBV30; d_gene: TRBD1; abundance: .; CDR3aa: CAGWTGKNTEAFF; CDR3nt: TGTGCCGGTTGGACAGGGAAGAACACTGAAGCTTTCTTT
j_gene: TRBJ2-2; v_gene: TRBV6-5; d_gene: TRBD2; abundance: .; CDR3aa: CASSYPASGSAGELFF; CDR3nt: TGTGCCAGCAGTTACCCCGCTAGCGGGAGCGCCGGGGAGCTGTTTTTT
j_gene: TRBJ2-4; v_gene: TRBV5-1; d_gene: .; abundance: .; CDR3aa: CASSLYWGQNIQYF; CDR3nt: TGCGCCAGCAGCTTGTATTGGGGGCAAAACATTCAGTACTTC
j_gene: TRBJ1-1; v_gene: TRBV28; d_gene: .; abundance: .; CDR3aa: CASSTSPRNTEAFF; CDR3nt: TGTGCCAGCAGTACGTCTCCCAGGAACACTGAAGCTTTCTTT
j_gene: TRBJ2-7; v_gene: TRBV4-2; d_gene: .; abundance: .; CDR3aa: CASSHFGSSYEQYF; CDR3nt: TGTGCCAGCAGCCATTTCGGGAGCTCCTACGAGCAGTACTTC
j_gene: TRBJ1-1; v_gene: TRBV14; d_gene: TRBD1; abundance: few; CDR3aa: CASSPMHRGQGTEAFF; CDR3nt: TGTGCCAGCAGCCCGATGCACAGGGGGCAAGGAACTGAAGCTTTCTTT
j_gene: TRBJ2-7; v_gene: TRBV5-1; d_gene: .; abundance: .; CDR3aa: CASSRGAAHSYEQYF; CDR3nt: TGCGCCAGCAGCCGGGGGGCAGCGCACTCCTACGAGCAGTACTTC
j_gene: TRBJ1-4; v_gene: TRBV30; d_gene: TRBD1; abundance: .; CDR3aa: CAWSRGLSNEKLFF; CDR3nt: TGTGCCTGGAGTAGGGGGCTATCTAATGAAAAACTGTTTTTT